The clone carrying this T cell receptor (beta chain) was detected ten times or more. The treatment here: randomized to nivolumab then ipilimumab (arm A) or the reverse (arm B). This sample stems from a study of sequential checkpoint blockade in melanoma. V dropped 3 bases and J dropped 5 bases, with 16 bases sitting between them. The CDR3 has 15 amino acids. Germline V gives CDR1 SGHNT, CDR2 YENEEA. Produced via immunoSEQ multiplex PCR; TCRdb's table is partial and in-frame only. Found here are about 20,000 clones, 26% of them singletons; the top ten hold 7.2%. The gene calls are TRBV11-3 and TRBJ1-2, with a possible D match to TRBD1 (6 bases). The sequence was obtained from a human donor with melanoma. This material consisted of tumor tissue (inferred from file names), taken from a patient given nivolumab and ipilimumab in sequence. The CDR3 bases are TGTGCCAGCAGCTTTTCTTCGGACAGAGTTTATGGCTACACCTTC. Residues: CASSFSSDRVYGYTF.